This TCR beta chain is from a study of glioma-infiltrating T cells after dendritic cell vaccination. Sequencing used immunoSEQ multiplex PCR; TCRdb keeps in-frame clones, though not all of them. The top ten clones hold about 7.8% of a sample with some 38,000 clones, about 80% of them seen once. V was clipped by 5 bases and J by 4 bases; unmatched bases: 8. The CDR3 sequence is 15 residues long. The V gene's germline CDR1 is SGHVS and CDR2 FQNEAQ. The specimen comprised blood, sampled before dendritic cell vaccination. The V call is TRBV7-8, the J call TRBJ1-5, with TRBD1 matching 7 bases. The source is a human donor with glioblastoma. This CDR3 is CASSTQDRNNQPQHF. CDR3 bases: TGTGCCAGCAGCACCCAGGACAGGAATAATCAGCCCCAGCATTTT.